This TCR beta chain comes out of a study of technical replicates of blood from a handful of donors. V was trimmed by 1 base and J by 3 bases, leaving 9 bases between them. CDR1 SEHNR and CDR2 FQNEAQ come from the germline V gene (reference sequence). The CDR3 loop spans 15 amino acids. Libraries were prepared by immunoSEQ multiplex PCR; TCRdb keeps only in-frame clonotypes and omits some of them. The table has more than 45,000 clones, about nine tenths seen once. V is TRBV7-9 and J is TRBJ2-2, with a possible D match to TRBD1 (5 bases). Sequenced: PBMCs. This receptor was identified in a human donor in good health. Some clones in this sample may be carry-over from other donors' samples. The CDR3, as DNA: TGTGCCAGCAGCTTAGGAGGCAGGGACACCGGGGAGCTGTTTTTT. Its translation: CASSLGGRDTGELFF.